These 7 T cell receptor beta chains originate from one sample sequenced in a study of tumor and adjacent non-tumor tissue in lung cancer. Three rounds of nested PCR, following a modified ARM-PCR protocol, produced the TCRbeta library. In TCRdb, the multiplex PCR reads were re-called with MiXCR into one record per CDR3 protein. The repertoire holds around 75,000 distinct CDR3 sequences, with around 65% as singletons. The template was RNA from unsorted bulk tissue. The normal lung tissue was taken more than 3 cm from the tumor edge. Sequences were obtained from distant non-tumor lung tissue. These receptors came from a woman aged 50 to 60 with non-small cell lung cancer.

This sequence joins TRBV20-1 and TRBJ2-1; TRBD2 matches 8 bases. Germline V CDR1 and CDR2: DFQATT, SNEGSKA (reference sequence). There are 14 residues in the CDR3. V was clipped by 3 bases and J by 8 bases; unmatched bases: 9. CDR3 residues: CSASRTSTGYEQFF. The CDR3 bases are TGCAGTGCTAGCCGGACTAGCACTGGGTATGAGCAGTTCTTC.

This clonotype has a handful of counts. A much larger clone differs by one base, so this may be a read error. The chain uses TRBV6-5 and TRBJ2-3, with 7 bases aligning to TRBD1. The CDR3 is made up of 15 amino acids. Per the germline V gene, CDR1 is MNHEY and CDR2 is SVGAGI. CDR3 sequence: CASSRTGRDTYTQYF. CDR3 DNA sequence: TGTGCCAGCAGCCGGACAGGAAGGGACACATATACGCAGTATTTT.

In regard to this clonotype: A much larger clone sits a single nucleotide away, making a read error possible. V is TRBV20-1 and J is TRBJ1-6; no firm D call. Trimming shortened V by 3 bases and J by 9 bases, and 18 bases separated the two germline ends. Germline V lookup: CDR1 DFQATT, CDR2 SNEGSKA (reference sequence). The CDR3 contains 15 residues. For the CDR3, the DNA is TGCAGTGCTAGGGGAGGACCCCATGTGGGTTCACCCCTCCACTTT. It codes for CSARGGPHVGSPLHF.

With respect to this clonotype: One junction end disagrees with the germline gene, perhaps due to a read error. The CDR3 DNA is TGTGCTAGCAGTTTATGGAATCCCCGGGTAAGGGGCAGGGATACGCAGTATTTT. This codes for CASSLWNPRVRGRDTQYF. The chain links TRBV28 to TRBJ2-3; possibly TRBD1 for D (5 bases). CDR1 is MDHEN and CDR2 is SYDVKM in the germline V gene. The CDR3 sequence is 18 residues long.

About this clonotype: The junction differs from germline at one of its ends, possibly a read error. V usage is TRBV29-1 and J usage is TRBJ2-3; TRBD2 is a possible D gene (5 bases). CDR3 length: 15 residues. CDR1 and CDR2 (germline): SQVTM, ANQGSEA. This CDR3 is CTVEGISENTDTQYF. For the CDR3, the DNA is TGTACCGTTGAAGGAATTAGCGAGAACACAGATACGCAGTATTTT.

For this clonotype: A much larger clone lies a single base off, so this may be a read error. CDR3 sequence reads: CSVEVRGTGVIGELFF. DNA for the CDR3: TGCAGCGTTGAAGTTCGAGGAACAGGGGTTATCGGGGAGCTGTTTTTT. The chain carries TRBV29-1 and TRBJ2-2; 7 bases are shared with TRBD1. The V and J ends lost 1 base and 7 bases, in that order; junction bases with no gene match: 12. The germline V gene encodes CDR1 SQVTM and CDR2 ANQGSEA. This CDR3 is built from 16 residues.

V gene TRBV6-5 combines with J gene TRBJ2-7; 14 bases agree with TRBD2. Germline CDR1 reads MNHEY; CDR2 reads SVGAGI. The CDR3 extends over 17 amino acids. With V trimmed by 4 bases and J by 13 bases, 18 bases remained unmatched. The CDR3 sequence is CASSSATGTSGGRLQYF. DNA for the CDR3: TGTGCCAGCAGTTCCGCAACCGGGACTAGCGGGGGTCGTTTGCAATACTTC.